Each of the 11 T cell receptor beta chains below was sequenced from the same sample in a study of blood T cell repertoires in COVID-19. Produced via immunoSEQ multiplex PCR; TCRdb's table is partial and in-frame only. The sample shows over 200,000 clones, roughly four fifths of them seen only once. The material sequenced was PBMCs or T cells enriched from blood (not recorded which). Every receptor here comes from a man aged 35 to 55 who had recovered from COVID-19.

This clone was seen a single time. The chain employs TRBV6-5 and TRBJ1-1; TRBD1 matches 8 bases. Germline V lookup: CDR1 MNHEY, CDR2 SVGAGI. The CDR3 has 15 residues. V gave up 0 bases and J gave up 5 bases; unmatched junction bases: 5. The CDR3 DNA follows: TGTGCCAGCAGTTACTCACTTCAGGGGGCTACTGAAGCTTTCTTT. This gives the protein CASSYSLQGATEAFF.

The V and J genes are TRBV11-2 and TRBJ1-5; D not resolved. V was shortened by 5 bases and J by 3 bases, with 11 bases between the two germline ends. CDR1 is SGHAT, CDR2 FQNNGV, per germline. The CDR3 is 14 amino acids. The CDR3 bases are TGTGCCAGCAGCGTAACAGATTCCAATCAGCCCCAGCATTTT. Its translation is CASSVTDSNQPQHF.

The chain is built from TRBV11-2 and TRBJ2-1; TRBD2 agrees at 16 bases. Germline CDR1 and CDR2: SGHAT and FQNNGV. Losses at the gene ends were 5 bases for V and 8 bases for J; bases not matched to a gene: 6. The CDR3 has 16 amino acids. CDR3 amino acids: CASSPGLAGGGYEQFF. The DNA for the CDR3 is TGTGCCAGCAGCCCGGGACTAGCGGGAGGGGGGTATGAGCAGTTCTTC.

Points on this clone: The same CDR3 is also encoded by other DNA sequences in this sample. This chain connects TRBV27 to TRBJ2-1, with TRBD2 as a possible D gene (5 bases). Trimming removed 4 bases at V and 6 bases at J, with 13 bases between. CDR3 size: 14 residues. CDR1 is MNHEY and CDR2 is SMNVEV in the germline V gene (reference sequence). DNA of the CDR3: TGTGCCAGCAGTTCCTCCGGACGGGGCAATGAGCAGTTCTTC. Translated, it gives CASSSSGRGNEQFF.

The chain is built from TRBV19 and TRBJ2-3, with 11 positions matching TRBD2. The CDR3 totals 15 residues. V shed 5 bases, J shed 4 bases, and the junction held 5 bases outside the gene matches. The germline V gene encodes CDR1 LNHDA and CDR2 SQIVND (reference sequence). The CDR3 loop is CASSLAGGRADTQYF. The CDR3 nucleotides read TGTGCCAGTAGTTTAGCGGGGGGGCGGGCAGATACGCAGTATTTT.

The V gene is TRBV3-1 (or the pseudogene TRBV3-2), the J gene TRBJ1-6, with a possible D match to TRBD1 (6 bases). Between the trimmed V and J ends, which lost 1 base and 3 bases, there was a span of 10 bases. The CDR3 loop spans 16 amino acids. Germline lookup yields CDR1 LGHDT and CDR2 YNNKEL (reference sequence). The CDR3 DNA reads TGTGCCAGCAGCCAAGGACAGGCGAGCTATAATTCACCCCTCCACTTT. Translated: CASSQGQASYNSPLHF.

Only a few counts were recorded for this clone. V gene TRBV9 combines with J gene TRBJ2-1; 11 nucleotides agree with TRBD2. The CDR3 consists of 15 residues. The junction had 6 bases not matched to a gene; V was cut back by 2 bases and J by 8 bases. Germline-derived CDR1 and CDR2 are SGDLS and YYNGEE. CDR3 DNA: TGTGCCAGCAGCGTTAGCGGGGGGGCAGGCTATGAGCAGTTCTTC. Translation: CASSVSGGAGYEQFF.

The CDR3 DNA sequence: TGTGCCAGCAGCTTGACTGGGGGCCTGGGGGCCAACGTCCTGACTTTC. Translated: CASSLTGGLGANVLTF. The chain employs TRBV5-5 and TRBJ2-6, with TRBD1 as a possible D gene (6 bases). V was shortened by 1 base and J by 4 bases, with 12 bases between the two germline ends. The CDR3 has 16 amino acids. Germline-derived CDR1 and CDR2 are SGHKS and YYEKEE (reference sequence).

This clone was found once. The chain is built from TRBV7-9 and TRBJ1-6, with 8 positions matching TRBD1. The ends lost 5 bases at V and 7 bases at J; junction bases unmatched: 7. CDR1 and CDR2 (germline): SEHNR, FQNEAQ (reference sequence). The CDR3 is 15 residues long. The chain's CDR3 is CASSAGQGGNSPLHF. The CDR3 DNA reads TGTGCCAGCAGCGCCGGACAGGGCGGAAATTCACCCCTCCACTTT.

The CDR3 is CASSPRARGPGRAKNIQYF. The CDR3, as DNA: TGTGCCAGCAGCCCAAGGGCCAGGGGGCCGGGGAGAGCCAAAAACATTCAGTACTTC. The rearrangement links TRBV2 to TRBJ2-4; 8 bases are a match to TRBD1. The CDR3 sequence is 19 residues long. Germline values: CDR1 SNHLY, CDR2 FYNNEI. The V and J ends lost 6 bases and 0 bases, in that order; junction bases with no gene match: 16.

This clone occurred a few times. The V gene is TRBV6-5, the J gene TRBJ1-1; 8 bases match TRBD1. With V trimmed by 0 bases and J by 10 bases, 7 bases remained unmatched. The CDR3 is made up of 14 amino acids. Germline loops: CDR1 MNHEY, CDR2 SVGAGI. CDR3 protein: CASSYSNTGGRAFF. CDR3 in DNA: TGTGCCAGCAGTTACTCGAATACAGGGGGTCGAGCTTTCTTT.